Following are 11 T cell receptor beta chains from one sample sequenced in a study of blood T cell repertoires in COVID-19. The data were produced by immunoSEQ multiplex PCR, yet TCRdb's version contains in-frame clones alone and is incomplete. Of about 240,000 clones listed, approximately 82% were seen once; the top ten hold 1.5% to 2%. Sequencing was carried out using peripheral blood. The receptors shown here come from a young man who had recovered from COVID-19.

The V and J genes are TRBV19 and TRBJ2-1, with 8 bases that match TRBD2. Trimming took 4 bases from V and 2 from J; bases not matched to a gene: 7. CDR1 and CDR2 from the germline V gene are LNHDA and SQIVND (reference sequence). There are 16 residues in the CDR3. CDR3 in amino acids: CASSRTPGGPYNEQFF. The DNA of the CDR3 is TGTGCCAGTAGTAGAACCCCGGGGGGGCCCTACAATGAGCAGTTCTTC.

The chain is built from TRBV3-1 (or the pseudogene TRBV3-2) and TRBJ1-4; TRBD1 agrees at 9 bases. The V segment lost 4 bases and the J segment 7 bases; nucleotides outside the gene matches: 7. CDR3 length equals 15 residues. Germline CDR1 is LGHDT and CDR2 is YNNKEL (reference sequence). The CDR3 DNA reads as TGTGCCAGCAGCCCGCGGGACAGGGCGGGTGAAAAACTGTTTTTT. It codes for CASSPRDRAGEKLFF.

The V and J genes are TRBV5-8 and TRBJ1-1; 8 positions agree with TRBD1. The CDR3 runs to 14 residues. The junction had 8 bases not matched to a gene; V was cut back by 6 bases and J by 4 bases. The germline gives CDR1 SGHTS, CDR2 YDEGEE. CDR3 residues: CASTTTDRGTEAFF. The CDR3, as DNA: TGTGCCAGCACCACCACCGACAGGGGCACTGAAGCTTTCTTT.

The chain employs TRBV18 and TRBJ1-5, with 7 nucleotides matching TRBD1. In germline, CDR1 is KGHSH, CDR2 LQKENI. The CDR3 totals 17 residues. The V gene end was trimmed by 5 bases and the J gene end by 1 base; junction bases not matched to a gene: 11. The chain's CDR3 is CASSLRTGQLSNQPQHF. The CDR3 region has the DNA TGTGCCAGCTCATTAAGGACAGGTCAATTGAGCAATCAGCCCCAGCATTTT. Using reference TRBV18 and TRBJ1-5 for the parts outside the CDR3, the full variable domain is NAGVMQNPRHLVRRRGQEARLRCSPMKGHSHVYWYRQLPEEGLKFMVYLQKENIIDESGMPKERFSAEFPKEGPSILRIQQVVRGDSAAYFCASSLRTGQLSNQPQHFGDGTRLSIL.

This sequence joins TRBV12-3 or TRBV12-4 and TRBJ1-1; D not resolved. This CDR3 has 12 residues. V was clipped by 6 bases and J by 4 bases, with 9 bases between them. CDR3 bases: TGTGCCAGCAGGACGAGGGCCACTGAAGCTTTCTTT. It specifies CASRTRATEAFF.

V gene TRBV28 combines with J gene TRBJ1-5, with a possible D match to TRBD1 (5 bases). CDR1 and CDR2 (germline): MDHEN, SYDVKM. Trimming took 6 bases from V and 0 from J, leaving 9 bases between them. The CDR3 length is 14 residues. The CDR3 coding sequence is TGTGCCAGCAGCCGGGGACTTAGCAATCAGCCCCAGCATTTT. Translating gives CASSRGLSNQPQHF.

The chain joins TRBV6-5 to TRBJ2-7; TRBD1 matches at 10 bases. This CDR3 spans 15 amino acids. Looked up from germline, CDR1 is MNHEY and CDR2 is SVGAGI. The trim removed 5 bases at V and 13 bases at J, leaving 17 bases unmatched. The CDR3 is CASSPSFDRGQIGYF. CDR3 in DNA: TGTGCCAGCAGTCCATCCTTCGACAGGGGGCAGATCGGATACTTC.

The chain carries TRBV5-8 and TRBJ1-1; D remains unclear. The CDR3 runs 13 residues. Deletions cut 4 bases from V and 11 bases from J, with 18 bases between. CDR1 and CDR2 (germline): SGHTS, YDEGEE. This chain's CDR3 is CASSLGVTEEAFF. DNA of the CDR3: TGTGCCAGCAGCCTGGGTGTCACCGAAGAGGCTTTCTTT.

DNA for the CDR3: TGTGCCAGCAGTGAGTTGGGGGGGCAGGTGAACACTGAAGCTTTCTTT. Protein sequence: CASSELGGQVNTEAFF. This chain links TRBV2 with TRBJ1-1; D possibly corresponds to TRBD1 (6 bases). The CDR3 is 16 amino acids. V was shortened by 3 bases and J by 0 bases, with 14 bases between the two germline ends. Germline V gene data show CDR1 as SNHLY and CDR2 as FYNNEI.

V gene TRBV6-6 combines with J gene TRBJ2-3; no definite D call. The CDR3 is made up of 11 amino acids. Germline V CDR1 and CDR2: MNHNY, SVGAGI (reference sequence). The V gene lost 4 bases and the J gene lost 6 bases, with 5 bases spanning the gap. The CDR3 sequence is CASSLRDTQYF. In DNA, the CDR3 is TGTGCCAGCAGTTTGAGGGATACGCAGTATTTT.

This clone was counted once. Here the CDR3 DNA reads TGTGCCAGCAGCGTAGAGGGGACAGCAGAATCACCCCTCCACTTT. Translating it yields CASSVEGTAESPLHF. The chain is built from TRBV9 and TRBJ1-6, with 7 bases identical to TRBD1. The CDR3 loop spans 15 amino acids. Germline V gene lookup returns CDR1 SGDLS and CDR2 YYNGEE. The ends lost 0 bases at V and 10 bases at J; junction bases unmatched: 7.